Listed here are 21 T cell receptor beta chains from one sample, sequenced in a study of radiotherapy plus CTLA-4 blockade in lung cancer. Measured with immunoSEQ multiplex PCR; TCRdb has only the in-frame clones, and not every one. The table lists around 70,000 clones, around 81% of them singletons, with roughly 4% in the top ten. The sequencing used peripheral blood, collected from a patient treated with radiotherapy plus ipilimumab. The receptors were sampled from a human donor with non-small cell lung cancer who had a partial response to radiotherapy plus ipilimumab.

This chain connects TRBV5-6 to TRBJ2-3, with TRBD2 matching 11 bases. V lost 4 bases to trimming and J lost 4 bases; unmatched junction nucleotides: 17. CDR3 length: 19 amino acids. Germline CDR1 SGHDT, CDR2 YYEEEE. CDR3 DNA sequence: TGTGCCAGCAGCCGGAGGGTTCTAGCGGGAGGTCAGGGGCCAGATACGCAGTATTTT. Protein: CASSRRVLAGGQGPDTQYF. The full variable domain, its missing parts supplied by reference TRBV5-6 and TRBJ2-3, is DAGVTQSPTHLIKTRGQQVTLRCSPKSGHDTVSWYQQALGQGPQFIFQYYEEEERQRGNFPDRFSGHQFPNYSSELNVNALLLGDSALYLCASSRRVLAGGQGPDTQYFGPGTRLTVL.

The V call is TRBV28, the J call TRBJ2-1, with D possibly matching TRBD1 (5 bases). This CDR3 is 15 amino acids long. The V end was cut by 6 bases, the J end by 4 bases, with 16 bases between. Looked up from germline, CDR1 is MDHEN and CDR2 is SYDVKM. The CDR3 is CASSSVGQGYNEQFF. In nucleotides, the CDR3 is TGTGCCAGCAGCTCCGTCGGGCAGGGATACAATGAGCAGTTCTTC.

The genes are TRBV5-4 and TRBJ1-1, with 7 bases matching TRBD1. The CDR3 runs 14 residues. V gave up 0 bases and J gave up 1 base; unmatched junction bases: 0. The V gene's germline CDR1 is SGHNT and CDR2 YYREEE (reference sequence). The CDR3 loop is CASSLGDRNTEAFF. The CDR3 DNA is TGTGCCAGCAGCTTGGGGGACAGGAACACTGAAGCTTTCTTT.

This chain connects TRBV28 to TRBJ2-5, with 10 nucleotides matching TRBD1. CDR3 length: 15 amino acids. Per germline, CDR1 MDHEN and CDR2 SYDVKM. Germline trimming cut 5 bases from V and 5 bases from J; bases unmatched to any gene: 8. In DNA, the CDR3 is TGTGCCAGCAGTCTGAGGACAGGGGGATGGGAGACCCAGTACTTC. This gives the protein CASSLRTGGWETQYF.

V is TRBV2 and J is TRBJ1-5; D perhaps matches TRBD1 (5 bases). CDR1 is SNHLY, CDR2 FYNNEI, per germline. V was pared by 3 bases and J by 5 bases, with 14 bases between. CDR3 size: 15 residues. Written as DNA, the CDR3 is TGTGCCAGCAGTGACTGGGGCGGGGAATATCAGCCCCAGCATTTT. It is translated as CASSDWGGEYQPQHF.

This rearrangement joins TRBV6-1 to TRBJ2-7, with D perhaps TRBD1 (6 bases). CDR1 and CDR2 from the germline V gene are MNHNS and SASEGT. V was clipped by 2 bases and J by 2 bases, with 13 bases between them. This CDR3 contains 15 residues. The CDR3 DNA reads TGTGCCAGCAGTGAAACCCACAGGGCCCCCTACGAGCAGTACTTC. Its translation is CASSETHRAPYEQYF.

This chain links TRBV7-5 with TRBJ1-2. TRBV7-5 constitutes a pseudogene. CDR3 size: 14 residues. CDR3 DNA: TGTGTCAGAAGCTTAGCTAACTTGTACTATGGCTACACCTTC. Its translation is CVRSLANLYYGYTF.

The chain joins TRBV5-4 to TRBJ1-1, with D maybe TRBD1 (6 bases). Germline CDR1 reads SGHNT; CDR2 reads YYREEE (reference sequence). CDR3 length: 16 residues. Trimming pared 4 bases from V and 1 base from J, leaving 17 bases between. CDR3: CASSGEGGMGNTEAFF. Here the CDR3 DNA reads TGTGCCAGCAGCGGTGAAGGGGGTATGGGGAACACTGAAGCTTTCTTT.

V is TRBV7-9 and J is TRBJ1-2; TRBD1 aligns across 9 bases. Per the germline V gene, CDR1 is SEHNR and CDR2 is FQNEAQ (reference sequence). The CDR3 loop spans 14 amino acids. After removal of 1 base from V and 7 bases from J, the junction contained 4 bases not matched to a gene. The CDR3 DNA is TGTGCCAGCAGCTTAGGGGACAGGGTTCGTGGCTACACCTTC. Amino acids: CASSLGDRVRGYTF. The complete variable domain, with remaining parts taken from reference TRBV7-9 and TRBJ1-2, reads DTGVSQNPRHKITKRGQNVTFRCDPISEHNRLYWYRQTLGQGPEFLTYFQNEAQLEKSRLLSDRFSAERPKGSFSTLEIQRTEQGDSAMYLCASSLGDRVRGYTFGSGTRLTVV.

This clone was found a few times. The chain is built from TRBV19 and TRBJ2-7; 7 bases are shared with TRBD2. CDR1 LNHDA and CDR2 SQIVND come from the germline V gene (reference sequence). The V and J ends lost 5 bases and 3 bases, in that order; junction bases with no gene match: 4. This CDR3 contains 13 residues. The CDR3 DNA reads as TGTGCCAGTAGTGCGGGAGTTGGCTACGAGCAGTACTTC. Its protein product is CASSAGVGYEQYF.

The J gene is TRBJ2-1, the V gene TRBV6-5; 11 positions match TRBD2. The J segment lost 4 bases and the V segment lost 4 bases, leaving 3 bases of the junction unmatched. CDR1 is MNHEY, CDR2 SVGAGI, per germline. The CDR3 loop spans 15 amino acids. The CDR3 DNA follows: TGTGCCAGCAGTTGGACTAGCGGGCAATACAATGAGCAGTTCTTC. Protein sequence: CASSWTSGQYNEQFF.

This sequence joins TRBV30 and TRBJ2-3; D is uncertain. This CDR3 region has 14 residues. The germline CDR1 and CDR2 sequences are GTSNPN and SVGIG (reference sequence). V was pared by 2 bases and J by 0 bases, with 9 bases between. CDR3 in DNA: TGTGCCTGGAGTCGAGGCGGAAGCACAGATACGCAGTATTTT. Protein product: CAWSRGGSTDTQYF.

The chain carries TRBV18 and TRBJ1-4, with 8 nucleotides matching TRBD1. V gave up 3 bases and J gave up 8 bases; unmatched junction bases: 8. The CDR3 length is 15 residues. Germline CDR1 and CDR2: KGHSH and LQKENI. CDR3 DNA sequence: TGTGCCAGCTCACCGAGAGACAGGGGAGGAGAAAAACTGTTTTTT. Amino acid sequence: CASSPRDRGGEKLFF. The full variable domain, in which reference TRBV18 and TRBJ1-4 provide the parts outside the CDR3, is NAGVMQNPRHLVRRRGQEARLRCSPMKGHSHVYWYRQLPEEGLKFMVYLQKENIIDESGMPKERFSAEFPKEGPSILRIQQVVRGDSAAYFCASSPRDRGGEKLFFGSGTQLSVL.

The gene calls are TRBV30 and TRBJ2-1, with D possibly TRBD1 on 6 matching bases. The CDR3 spans 12 residues. V was cut by 5 bases and J by 8 bases, with 13 bases left in between. CDR1 and CDR2 from the germline V gene are GTSNPN and SVGIG (reference sequence). The CDR3: CAWGGLKDEQFF. The DNA for the CDR3 is TGTGCCTGGGGGGGCCTTAAGGATGAGCAGTTCTTC.

This clone occurred a few times. The V call is TRBV28, the J call TRBJ2-6, with D uncertain. Per germline, CDR1 MDHEN and CDR2 SYDVKM. V lost 6 bases, J lost 4 bases, and 10 bases lay in between. The CDR3 spans 14 residues. The CDR3 DNA sequence: TGTGCCAGCAGCCCTATCTGGGGGGCCAACGTCCTGACTTTC. Encoded protein: CASSPIWGANVLTF.

The chain combines TRBV28 with TRBJ1-3, with TRBD1 identical over 9 bases. The trim removed 5 bases at V and 0 bases at J, leaving 5 bases unmatched. The CDR3 loop spans 16 amino acids. Germline V CDR1 and CDR2: MDHEN, SYDVKM. CDR3 in DNA: TGTGCCAGCAGTCCCGGACAGGGGTTCTCTGGAAACACCATATATTTT. This encodes CASSPGQGFSGNTIYF.

This chain connects TRBV28 to TRBJ1-2; 10 nucleotides agree with TRBD1. V lost 5 bases, J lost 5 bases, and 5 bases stayed unmatched. This CDR3 has 14 residues. The germline V gene encodes CDR1 MDHEN and CDR2 SYDVKM. The CDR3 region is CASSLMDRGYGYTF. The CDR3 DNA sequence: TGTGCCAGCAGTCTGATGGACAGGGGGTATGGCTACACCTTC.

V is TRBV2 and J is TRBJ2-5; 9 bases fit TRBD1. Germline V gene data show CDR1 as SNHLY and CDR2 as FYNNEI. Trimming removed 11 bases from V and 2 bases from J; junction bases left unmatched: 3. This CDR3 is 12 amino acids long. CDR3 region: CAGTGRQETQYF. The CDR3 DNA follows: TGTGCCGGGACAGGGAGACAAGAGACCCAGTACTTC.

This clone came up once. A junction boundary mismatches the germline segment, possibly from a read error. The chain recombines TRBV5-6 with TRBJ2-7; the match to TRBD2 covers 8 bases. The CDR3 contains 13 residues. Germline loops: CDR1 SGHDT, CDR2 YYEEEE. The CDR3, as DNA: TGTGCCAGCAGCTTGGGCATCGCTAGCGGGCCGCGGTTC. Its protein is CASSLGIASGPRF.

The chain employs TRBV2 and TRBJ2-1; D gene ambiguous. CDR1 and CDR2 from the germline V gene are SNHLY and FYNNEI. This CDR3 contains 15 residues. The ends were cut back, 6 bases at V and 0 bases at J, with 12 bases in the middle. The CDR3 DNA reads TGTGCCAGCAGACCGACAAGTAGCTCCTACAATGAGCAGTTCTTC. Protein product: CASRPTSSSYNEQFF.

The chain recombines TRBV7-9 with TRBJ1-4; perhaps TRBD1 as D (5 bases). V was shortened by 3 bases and J by 8 bases, with 13 bases between the two germline ends. The CDR3 sequence is 14 residues long. Germline V lookup: CDR1 SEHNR, CDR2 FQNEAQ (reference sequence). CDR3 nucleotide sequence: TGTGCCAGCAGCTTTCAGGGTTCTGGGGAAAAACTGTTTTTT. Translated: CASSFQGSGEKLFF.